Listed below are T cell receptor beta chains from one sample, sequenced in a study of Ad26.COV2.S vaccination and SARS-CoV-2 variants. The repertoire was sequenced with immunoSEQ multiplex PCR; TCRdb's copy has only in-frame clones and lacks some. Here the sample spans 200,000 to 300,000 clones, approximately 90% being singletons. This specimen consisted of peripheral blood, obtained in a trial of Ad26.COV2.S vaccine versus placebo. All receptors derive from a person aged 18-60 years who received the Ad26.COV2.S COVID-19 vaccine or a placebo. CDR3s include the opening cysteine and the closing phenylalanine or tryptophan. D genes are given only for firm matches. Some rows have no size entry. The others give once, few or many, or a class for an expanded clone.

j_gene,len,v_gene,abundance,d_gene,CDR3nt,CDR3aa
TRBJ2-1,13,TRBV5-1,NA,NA,TGCGCCAGCAAAAGGGCCGTCAGGAATGAGCAGTTCTTC,CASKRAVRNEQFF
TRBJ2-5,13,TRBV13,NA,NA,TGTGCCAGCAGCTTCAGGGAGATCGAGACCCAGTACTTC,CASSFREIETQYF
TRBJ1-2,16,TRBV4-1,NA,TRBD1,TGCGCCAGCAGCCAAGGGAAAGGCTTAGGGACAGAGGGCTACACCTTC,CASSQGKGLGTEGYTF
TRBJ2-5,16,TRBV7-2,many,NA,TGTGCCAGCAGCCAGGGGCAGCGCGGGTTACAAGAGACCCAGTACTTC,CASSQGQRGLQETQYF
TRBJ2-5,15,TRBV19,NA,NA,TGTGCCAGTAGTCCGCGGGGCTCGTACCAAGAGACCCAGTACTTC,CASSPRGSYQETQYF
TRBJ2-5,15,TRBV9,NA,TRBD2,TGTGCCAGCAGCGTAGACCCCCGCGGGGGAGAGACCCAGTACTTC,CASSVDPRGGETQYF
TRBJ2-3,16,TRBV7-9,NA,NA,TGTGCCAGCAGCATCCGGATAGGCTCGGGCACAGATACGCAGTATTTT,CASSIRIGSGTDTQYF
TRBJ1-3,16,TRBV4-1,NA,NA,TGCGCCAGCAGCCAAGAGTCAACGTTGTCTGGAAACACCATATATTTT,CASSQESTLSGNTIYF
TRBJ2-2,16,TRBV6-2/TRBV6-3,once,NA,TGTGCCAGCAGTTACTCACTCACGTCAACCACCGGGGAGCTGTTTTTT,CASSYSLTSTTGELFF
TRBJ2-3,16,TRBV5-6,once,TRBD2,TGTGCCAGCAGCGATCCTGGGACTAGCGCCAAAGATACGCAGTATTTT,CASSDPGTSAKDTQYF
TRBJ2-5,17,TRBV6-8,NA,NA,TGTGCCAGCAGTTACCCGAAACGAGGGGCCTCCTACGAGACCCAGTACTTC,CASSYPKRGASYETQYF
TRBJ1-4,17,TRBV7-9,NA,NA,TGTGCCAGCAGCTTAATCGGACAGATTAAGTCAACTGAAAAACTGTTTTTT,CASSLIGQIKSTEKLFF
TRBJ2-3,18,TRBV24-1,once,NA,TGTGCCACCAGTGGTCTCTCTGGTGGGGTCAAGGGCACAGATACGCAGTATTTT,CATSGLSGGVKGTDTQYF
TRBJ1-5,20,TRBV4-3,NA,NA,TGCGCCAGCAGCCATGCTTATTTGCCCATCGCGGTAGGGGTGTATCAGCCCCAGCATTTT,CASSHAYLPIAVGVYQPQHF
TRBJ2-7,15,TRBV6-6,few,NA,TGTGCCAGCAGTTCTGGCGCAGGGCTTTCCTACGAGCAGTACTTC,CASSSGAGLSYEQYF
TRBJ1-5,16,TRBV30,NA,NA,TGTGCCTGGATAGGGAAGGGTCTCGTTAGCAATCAGTCCCAGCATTTT,CAWIGKGLVSNQSQHF
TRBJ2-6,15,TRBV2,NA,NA,TGTGCCAGCAGCGTTCTAGTCTCTGGGGCCAACGTCCTGACTTTC,CASSVLVSGANVLTF
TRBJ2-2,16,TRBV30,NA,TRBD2,TGTGCCTGGAATCCACTAGCGGACCCGAACACCGGGGAGCTGTTTTTT,CAWNPLADPNTGELFF
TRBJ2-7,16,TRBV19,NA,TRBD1,TGTGCCAGTAGTGTGGACAGGGGGTTTGCTACCTACGAGCAGTACTTC,CASSVDRGFATYEQYF
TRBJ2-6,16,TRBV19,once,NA,TGTGCCAGTAGTCTGCAGGCAATCTCTGGGGCCAACGTCCTGACTTTC,CASSLQAISGANVLTF
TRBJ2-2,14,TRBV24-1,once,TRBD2,TGTGCCACCAGGACTAGCGGGAACACCGGGGAGCTGTTTTTT,CATRTSGNTGELFF
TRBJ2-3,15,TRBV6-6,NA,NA,TGTGCCAGCAGTTACTCGTGGGAGAGAACGGATACGCAGTATTTT,CASSYSWERTDTQYF
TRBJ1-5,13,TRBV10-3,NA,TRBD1,TGTGCCGTCAGGGGGCAGAGCAATCAGCCCCAGCATTTT,CAVRGQSNQPQHF
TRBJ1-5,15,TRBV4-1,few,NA,TGCGCCAGCAGCCAAGAGAGGGCGGACAATCAGCCCCAGCATTTT,CASSQERADNQPQHF
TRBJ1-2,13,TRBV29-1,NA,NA,TGCAGCGTTGAAGAGCGTCTCAACTATGGCTACACCTTC,CSVEERLNYGYTF
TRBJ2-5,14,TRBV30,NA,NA,TGTGCCCTCCGAGGGGGGGGGAGGTCTGCGACCCAGTACTTC,CALRGGGRSATQYF
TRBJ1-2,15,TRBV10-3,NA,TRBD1,TGTGCCATCAGTGTCCCTGGCGGGACAGACGGTGGCTACACCTTC,CAISVPGGTDGGYTF
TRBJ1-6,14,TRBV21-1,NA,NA,TGTGCCAGCAGCAAAGCTGGACCGGATTCACCCCTCCACTTT,CASSKAGPDSPLHF
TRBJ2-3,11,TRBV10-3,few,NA,TGTGCCATCAGTGGATCGCAGGCGCAGTATTTT,CAISGSQAQYF
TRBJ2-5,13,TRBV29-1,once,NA,TGCAGCGTTACCCGGGACTCACAAGAGACCCAGTACTTC,CSVTRDSQETQYF